A selection of T cell receptor beta chains follows, all from one sample in a study of cytomegalovirus exposure and HLA in healthy donors. Data came from immunoSEQ multiplex PCR; TCRdb stores just in-frame clones and leaves some out. Of about 200,000 clones in the sample, roughly 85% were seen once. Sequencing was carried out using PBMCs. The receptors stem from a male donor in good health and CMV-seronegative. Each CDR3 is given with its conserved first and last residue. Each record gives: V gene, clone size, J gene, D gene, CDR3 protein, CDR3 DNA. The D gene is left open where the match is weak. Not all rows give a size; the values are once, few, many and, for expanded clones, a class.

TRBV6-5	.	TRBJ2-7	TRBD1	CASRKGTGSWEQYF	TGTGCCAGCAGGAAAGGGACAGGGTCTTGGGAGCAGTACTTC
TRBV30	.	TRBJ2-7	TRBD1	CAWSPGQGNYEQYF	TGTGCCTGGAGTCCCGGACAGGGGAACTACGAGCAGTACTTC
TRBV19	once	TRBJ1-5	TRBD1	CASRRKTGVQPQHF	TGTGCCAGTAGACGAAAGACAGGGGTCCAGCCCCAGCATTTT
TRBV29-1	.	TRBJ2-7	TRBD1	CSVGGQAMGLPQYF	TGCAGCGTTGGGGGACAGGCAATGGGTCTGCCGCAGTACTTC
TRBV30	.	TRBJ2-3	TRBD1	CAWSKGMTGSIATDTQYF	TGTGCCTGGAGTAAAGGGATGACAGGGTCAATAGCAACAGATACGCAGTATTTT
TRBV7-6	.	TRBJ1-2	TRBD1	CASSQGQGLNYGYTF	TGTGCCAGCAGCCAGGGACAGGGGCTTAACTATGGCTACACCTTC
TRBV4-3	.	TRBJ2-7	.	CASSQDGTLSYEQYF	TGCGCCAGCAGCCAAGACGGGACACTGTCCTACGAGCAGTACTTC
TRBV2	.	TRBJ2-7	TRBD1	CASRGTAVYEQYF	TGTGCCAGCAGGGGGACAGCCGTCTACGAGCAGTACTTC
TRBV4-2	.	TRBJ2-2	TRBD2	CASSQAGRGGAAELFF	TGTGCCAGCAGTCAAGCGGGGCGCGGGGGGGCCGCGGAGCTGTTTTTT
TRBV7-9	.	TRBJ2-3	.	CASSFGGFTDTQYF	TGTGCCAGCAGCTTTGGAGGTTTCACAGATACGCAGTATTTT
TRBV5-4	.	TRBJ1-1	TRBD1	CASSWGTGGTEAFF	TGTGCCAGCAGCTGGGGGACAGGGGGTACTGAAGCTTTCTTT
TRBV28	.	TRBJ2-1	.	CASSLLPGSIEQFF	TGTGCCAGCAGTTTACTCCCAGGGTCCATTGAGCAGTTCTTC
TRBV28	.	TRBJ1-2	.	CASSQDIPYGYTF	TGTGCCAGCAGCCAGGACATACCTTATGGCTACACCTTC
TRBV7-2	once	TRBJ2-3	.	CASSLALSGFPDTQYF	TGTGCCAGCAGCTTAGCGTTATCGGGGTTTCCAGATACGCAGTATTTT
TRBV11-2	few	TRBJ1-2	.	CASSLVQGLEIGGYTF	TGTGCCAGCAGCTTAGTCCAGGGGCTGGAAATCGGTGGCTACACCTTC
TRBV25-1	.	TRBJ2-1	.	CASSGRLAGPLSYNEQFF	TGTGCCAGCAGTGGGCGACTGGCGGGTCCCCTCTCCTACAATGAGCAGTTCTTC
TRBV27	.	TRBJ1-2	.	CASSLSSGILYGYTF	TGTGCCAGCAGTTTATCGTCAGGGATCCTATACGGCTACACCTTC
TRBV7-6	.	TRBJ1-1	TRBD1	CASSQGENTEAFF	TGTGCCAGCAGCCAGGGGGAGAACACTGAAGCTTTCTTT
TRBV28	.	TRBJ2-7	.	CASTKRGSGSYEQYF	TGTGCCAGCACCAAAAGGGGGAGCGGTTCCTACGAGCAGTACTTC
TRBV15	.	TRBJ2-3	TRBD1	CATSRDRFLPGTGFLIDTQYF	TGTGCCACCAGCAGAGATAGGTTTTTACCCGGGACAGGGTTCCTAATAGATACGCAGTATTTT
TRBV18	.	TRBJ1-1	.	CASSHDRNTEAFF	TGTGCCAGCTCACATGACAGGAACACTGAAGCTTTCTTT
TRBV7-2	.	TRBJ2-5	.	CASSQSPRDQYF	TGTGCCAGCAGCCAATCCCCCCGGGATCAGTACTTC
TRBV6-1	.	TRBJ2-3	.	CASSEAIVRPLGDTQYF	TGTGCCAGCAGTGAAGCGATTGTTCGCCCACTAGGAGATACGCAGTATTTT
TRBV30	.	TRBJ1-2	.	CAWSGQANPSYGYTF	TGTGCCTGGAGTGGACAGGCCAACCCCTCCTATGGCTACACCTTC
TRBV5-6	.	TRBJ1-1	.	CASSLGRVVSEAFF	TGTGCCAGCAGCTTGGGCAGGGTAGTGTCGGAAGCTTTCTTT
TRBV19	.	TRBJ1-5	.	CASSIEAGQPQHF	TGTGCCAGTAGTATAGAGGCGGGTCAGCCCCAGCATTTT
TRBV7-9	few	TRBJ1-3	TRBD1	CASSLPSAGGGNTIYF	TGTGCCAGCAGCTTACCCTCCGCAGGGGGCGGAAACACCATATATTTT
TRBV7-2	.	TRBJ1-2	.	CASSLAQFQGQGYGYTF	TGTGCCAGCAGCTTAGCGCAGTTTCAAGGTCAGGGGTATGGCTACACCTTC
TRBV6-1	.	TRBJ2-7	TRBD1	CASSDTGQGIYEQYF	TGTGCCAGCAGTGACACGGGACAGGGAATCTACGAGCAGTACTTC
TRBV19	.	TRBJ2-3	.	CASSIGLSSTDTQYF	TGTGCCAGTAGTATTGGACTATCTAGCACAGATACGCAGTATTTT
TRBV2	.	TRBJ2-7	.	CASNIDSEGRPYEQYF	TGTGCCAGCAATATAGACAGCGAAGGCAGGCCTTACGAGCAGTACTTC
TRBV6-5	.	TRBJ1-3	.	CASSLPGSSGNTIYF	TGTGCCAGCAGCCTTCCAGGTTCCTCTGGAAACACCATATATTTT
TRBV7-8	.	TRBJ2-1	TRBD2	CASSWAGTSGRAGEQFF	TGTGCCAGCAGCTGGGCCGGGACTAGCGGGAGGGCCGGTGAGCAGTTCTTC
TRBV11-2	.	TRBJ1-4	.	CASSLYSGTLFF	TGTGCCAGCAGCTTGTACTCGGGAACACTGTTTTTT